The source of this T cell receptor (beta chain) is a study of CD8+CD57+ T cells in acquired aplastic anemia. Study in general: Sorting CD4+ and CD8+ cells gave DNA averaging around 3 ug. General study points: Between the patient and control groups, CD8+ Simpson's diversity did not differ significantly.

CD8+CD57+ cell expansion, shown by flow cytometry, had occurred in the patients selected for sequencing. Among the patients, all had severe acquired aplastic anemia. Patients were untreated when blood was sampled. Trimming cost V 3 bases and J 0 bases, with 11 bases left between them. This CDR3 is built from 16 residues. Looked up from germline, CDR1 is SGHTA and CDR2 is FQGNSA. Regarding this clonotype: Its antigen is still unknown.

TCR beta VDJ combinations and CDR3 sequences were profiled from genomic DNA. TCRdb reanalysed the reads using MiXCR and keeps one entry per CDR3 protein. The sample includes roughly 200,000 distinct CDR3 sequences, nearly 65% of them seen just once. This sequence joins TRBV7-2 and TRBJ2-2; D remains unclear. The TCR originated in a human donor with aplastic anemia. The sample taken for sequencing was sorted CD4+, CD8+, or CD8+CD57+ T cells (not recorded which) from PBMCs. CDR3 protein: CASSLVGNSNTGELFF. CDR3 bases: TGTGCCAGCAGCTTGGTGGGGAATTCGAACACCGGGGAGCTGTTTTTT.